This T cell receptor (beta chain) was identified in a study of shared clonotypes between healthy human individuals (dated by TCRdb to about 2020). About the full investigation: Three men and a couple of women, aged 18 to 49 years, made up the cohort. To estimate repertoire size and how much clonotypes are shared between individuals, the study performed deep sequencing of blood TCR repertoires from five healthy adults. Libraries were prepared and TCR repertoires were sequenced by different laboratories using diverse techniques, in order to increase sequencing depth and limit assay-specific biases. Per donor, leukapheresis produced somewhere between about 0.94 and 8.9 billion PBMCs. What the research found in general, with its limitations: Because the study included only a small number of donors, the genetic and exposure-history diversity represented was limited. Pairwise subsampling led to the expectation that sequencing depth would affect the degree of clonotype sharing among donors. Sampling was limited to blood, and TCR repertoires in tissue likely differ from TCR repertoires in blood.

The germline V gene (reference sequence) sets CDR1 to SGHNT and CDR2 to YYREEE. Trimming leaves V shorter by 3 bases and J shorter by 6 bases, with the junction holding 5 bases beyond the gene matches. CDR3 length: 14 amino acids, cysteine to phenylalanine. Here the CDR3 DNA is all that survives: 42 bases in frame from base 1. Donors were healthy HIV-negative adults with no recently reported acute infections or vaccinations. All donors were Caucasian adults living in Nashville, Tennessee, USA. For unsorted samples, about 87 million PBMCs were counted, and genomic DNA was extracted using the QIAamp DNA Blood Mini kit. Blood was obtained by leukapheresis, after which PBMCs were separated by Ficoll-Histopaque density gradient centrifugation and cryopreserved in liquid nitrogen vapor phase. Comments on this clone: There is no known antigen for this receptor. No base quality information exists; no much larger clone differs at one position.

TCR CDR3 regions were amplified from genomic DNA by multiplex PCR using the deep immunoSEQ assay. For each cell subset, the extracted genomic DNA was distributed evenly across all wells of several immunoSEQ 96-well plates, and each plate served as one replicate. Each replicate PCR for unsorted PBMC received around 330 ng genomic DNA, equal to 30,000 to 35,000 T cell genomes. Unsorted PBMC genomic DNA was sequenced across ten immunoSEQ deep assay plates. Purified libraries were quantified with a Qubit 3.0 fluorometer, sized on a Bioanalyzer 2100, and re-quantified with the KAPA Library Quantification kit. A separate single-read 150-cycle Illumina NextSeq 550 flow cell was used to sequence each immunoSEQ 96-well plate. The original pipeline was this. The immunoSEQ output contained only junctional sequences without quality scores, so filtering could not match that applied to full-length reads. Sequences were annotated with PyIR, a Python wrapper for IgBLAST v1.9, using IMGT germline references to assign V/J genes and CDR3. Any read was removed if the V/J assignment was weak (E-value above 1e-6), the CDR3 was missing, or the read contained stop codons, out-of-frame junctions, or ambiguous translated residues. V3J clonotypes were defined by identical inferred V gene, J gene, and CDR3 amino acid sequence. The percentage overlap between two repertoires was calculated by dividing the number of shared unique clonotypes by the size of the smaller repertoire. Three approaches were used to assess repertoire richness: RTK rarefaction, the Chao1 estimator, and Recon v2.1 estimates of unobserved clonotypes. TCRdb provides this immuneACCESS table in a form limited to in-frame rearrangements. Some clones are lacking; in checked studies, under half of them reflect an unresolved V gene, and why the rest are absent is not known. V and J calls and clone size are as listed in that table; D and trimming were resolved from the DNA. The sample includes approximately 480,000 clones, with 75% to 80% observed a single time. Roughly an eighth of the sample lies in the top ten.

The receptor's source is a woman aged 40-49 years in good health. Some clones in this sample may be carry-over from other donors' samples. Material for sequencing was PBMCs. The chain joins TRBV5-4 to TRBJ2-2; 7 bases in the junction line up with TRBD1. The DNA sequence is given as TGTGCCAGCAGCTCCGACAGGGTCCCCGGGGAGCTGTTTTTT. This encodes CASSSDRVPGELFF.